This entry features one TCR beta chain sequence. This sample stems from a study of blood T cell repertoires in COVID-19. Authors' methods: Estimated nucleated cell counts came from reference gene primer amplification. Profiling relied on immunoSEQ multiplex PCR, and the TCRdb table lists in-frame clones only, not all of them. D and trimming were read from the DNA, whereas the V and J calls and clone size are those reported in that table. In the table there are 250,000 to 300,000 clones, 89% of which are singletons. Germline CDR1 and CDR2: MNHNY and SVGAGI (reference sequence). The CDR3 contains 15 residues. The V segment lost 5 bases and the J segment 2 bases; nucleotides outside the gene matches: 6.

The chain joins TRBV6-6 to TRBJ2-1, with 7 bases that match TRBD2. Sequencing was carried out using PBMCs or T cells enriched from blood (not recorded which). This receptor was obtained from a woman in her 40s who had recovered from COVID-19. The CDR3 coding sequence is TGTGCCAGCAGTCACGTGGGGGGGGCCTACAATGAGCAGTTCTTC. Protein sequence: CASSHVGGAYNEQFF.